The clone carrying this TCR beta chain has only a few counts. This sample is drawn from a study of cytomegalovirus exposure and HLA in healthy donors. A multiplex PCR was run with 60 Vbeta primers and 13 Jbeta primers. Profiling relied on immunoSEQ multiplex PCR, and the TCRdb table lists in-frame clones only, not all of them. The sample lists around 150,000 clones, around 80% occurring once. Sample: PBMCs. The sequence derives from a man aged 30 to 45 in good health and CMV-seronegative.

The CDR3 DNA reads TGCGCCAGCAGCCAAATAACAGGGGACAATGAGCAGTTCTTC. Amino acids: CASSQITGDNEQFF. The chain has TRBV4-1 and TRBJ2-1, with 7 bases fitting TRBD1. V gave up 2 bases and J gave up 5 bases; unmatched junction bases: 3. CDR1 MGHRA and CDR2 YSYEKL come from the germline V gene. CDR3 length: 14 amino acids.